This T cell receptor beta chain originates from a study of neoadjuvant anti-PD-1 for oral cavity cancer. Turning to the study itself: Patients mostly received three to four biweekly nivolumab doses at 3 mg/kg before surgery. Non-progressing patients received a fourth nivolumab dose near day 43, then surgery on days 50-56. The study's findings and limits: With three patients per group, TCR findings need larger cohorts.

Concerning this clone: Its antigen is unknown.

PBMC libraries mostly used around 500 ng of input genomic DNA, with six replicates per sample. Profiled with immunoSEQ multiplex PCR; TCRdb holds only in-frame clones, not every one. The sample lists tens of thousands of clones; approximately 81% were seen once. Time point reported: after neoadjuvant nivolumab, at surgical resection. The sequence was obtained from a person aged 35-79 years with oral cavity squamous cell carcinoma. Material: PBMCs, obtained after nivolumab (anti-PD-1) treatment.

CDR3 DNA sequence: TGTGCCAGCAGCTTAGATTTTGCGGATGAGCAGTTCTTC. Translation gives CASSLDFADEQFF. The V call is TRBV7-8, the J call TRBJ2-1, with no clear D. Trimming pared 1 base from V and 8 bases from J, leaving 9 bases between. This CDR3 has 13 amino acids. Germline CDR1 SGHVS, CDR2 FQNEAQ. Full variable domain (rest looked up from reference TRBV7-8 and TRBJ2-1): GAGVSQSPRYKVAKRGQDVALRCDPISGHVSLFWYQQALGQGPEFLTYFQNEAQLDKSGLPSDRFFAERPEGSVSTLKIQRTQQEDSAVYLCASSLDFADEQFFGPGTRLTVL.